This is a list of T cell receptor beta chains from one sample in a study of cytomegalovirus exposure and HLA in healthy donors. Clones were sequenced by immunoSEQ multiplex PCR, and TCRdb holds only the in-frame ones, with some missing. In the table there are 150,000 to 200,000 clones, 70% to 80% of which are singletons. Specimen: PBMCs. Receptor source: a man aged 18 to 29 in good health and CMV-seropositive. CDR3s include the opening cysteine and the closing phenylalanine or tryptophan. Fields, in order: CDR3 DNA, CDR3 protein, J gene, D gene, V gene, clone size. A D gene is named only where the DNA matches it firmly. Clone size, where shown, is once, few, many, or a class for clones that have expanded.

DNA: TGTGCCAGCTCACCAATGAGTCAGGGGGCCGGCGAGCAGTACTTC; CDR3: CASSPMSQGAGEQYF; J: TRBJ2-7; D: TRBD1; V: TRBV18; size: NA
DNA: TGTGCCAGCAGCTTAACGCGAACCACCTACAATGAGCAGTTCTTC; CDR3: CASSLTRTTYNEQFF; J: TRBJ2-1; D: NA; V: TRBV11-1; size: few
DNA: TGTGCCAGCAGCTTAGAAGTGGGGGGGCGGGATGAGCAGTTCTTC; CDR3: CASSLEVGGRDEQFF; J: TRBJ2-1; D: NA; V: TRBV7-6; size: NA
DNA: TGTGCCAGCAGTCTCTACAGGGTTAGAAGCAATCAGCCCCAGCATTTT; CDR3: CASSLYRVRSNQPQHF; J: TRBJ1-5; D: NA; V: TRBV28; size: NA
DNA: TGTGCCAGCAGCCCGGGGGGGCTGGGCCCCTACGAGCAGTACTTC; CDR3: CASSPGGLGPYEQYF; J: TRBJ2-7; D: TRBD2; V: TRBV9; size: NA
DNA: TGTGCCTGGGCCGACAGGGACATATCACCCCTCCACTTT; CDR3: CAWADRDISPLHF; J: TRBJ1-6; D: TRBD1; V: TRBV30; size: NA
DNA: TGTGCCACCAGCACGAGCAAACAGCCCCAGCATTTT; CDR3: CATSTSKQPQHF; J: TRBJ1-5; D: NA; V: TRBV15; size: NA
DNA: TGCGCCAGCAGGGAAAAGTGGGGGCGCACAGATACGCAGTATTTT; CDR3: CASREKWGRTDTQYF; J: TRBJ2-3; D: NA; V: TRBV5-1; size: few
DNA: TGTGCCAGCAGTGAAGGCCCGACAGCTAACTATGGCTACACCTTC; CDR3: CASSEGPTANYGYTF; J: TRBJ1-2; D: NA; V: TRBV6-1; size: NA
DNA: TGCGCCAGCAGCCTTGGGACAGGATTCAATCAGCCCCAGCATTTT; CDR3: CASSLGTGFNQPQHF; J: TRBJ1-5; D: TRBD1; V: TRBV4-1; size: NA
DNA: TGCGCCAGCAGCTTGGTGGGTAGCTCGGACACGTTCATAGATACGCAGTATTTT; CDR3: CASSLVGSSDTFIDTQYF; J: TRBJ2-3; D: NA; V: TRBV5-1; size: NA
DNA: TGTGCCAGCAGTTCCCGGACTAGCGGGAGTTACGAGCAGTACTTC; CDR3: CASSSRTSGSYEQYF; J: TRBJ2-7; D: TRBD2; V: TRBV28; size: few
DNA: TGTGCCAGCAGCCCCTTCAGCACTGAAGCTTTCTTT; CDR3: CASSPFSTEAFF; J: TRBJ1-1; D: NA; V: TRBV28; size: once
DNA: TGTGCCTGGAAAAGCCAGGGCCGCTCCTACGAGCAGTACTTC; CDR3: CAWKSQGRSYEQYF; J: TRBJ2-7; D: NA; V: TRBV30; size: once
DNA: TGTGCCAGCAGCTTAGCAGGGGCGGGATTCTACGAGCAGTACTTC; CDR3: CASSLAGAGFYEQYF; J: TRBJ2-7; D: NA; V: TRBV7-2; size: once
DNA: TGTGCCAGCAGGGGAACTAGCGGCCGCTCCTACGAGCAGTACTTC; CDR3: CASRGTSGRSYEQYF; J: TRBJ2-7; D: TRBD2; V: TRBV27; size: NA
DNA: TGTGCCAGCAGCGGGAGGGGGGATGTTACCTACGAGCAGTACTTC; CDR3: CASSGRGDVTYEQYF; J: TRBJ2-7; D: NA; V: TRBV7-9; size: NA
DNA: TGTGCCAGCAGCTTATCTAGCGGGAGACGGACCGGGGAGCTGTTTTTT; CDR3: CASSLSSGRRTGELFF; J: TRBJ2-2; D: TRBD2; V: TRBV5-4; size: NA
DNA: TGTGCCAGCAGTTACGGGACAGGGCCGACCGGGGAGCTGTTTTTT; CDR3: CASSYGTGPTGELFF; J: TRBJ2-2; D: TRBD1; V: TRBV6-5; size: NA
DNA: TGTGCCAGCTCCCCTGCCGGGACAGGGAGCTCCTACGAGCAGTACTTC; CDR3: CASSPAGTGSSYEQYF; J: TRBJ2-7; D: TRBD1; V: TRBV18; size: NA
DNA: TGTGCCAGCAGTGCGGGTTGGGGGGGAAAGAATGACGAGCAGTACTTC; CDR3: CASSAGWGGKNDEQYF; J: TRBJ2-7; D: TRBD2; V: TRBV6-1; size: NA
DNA: TGTGCCAGCAGTTACTCTGCGGTCGACAGGGGTTATGGCTACACCTTC; CDR3: CASSYSAVDRGYGYTF; J: TRBJ1-2; D: TRBD1; V: TRBV6-5; size: NA
DNA: TGTGCCAGCAGCCATTTTGGGGCCGCAGGACCCACCGGGGAGCTGTTTTTT; CDR3: CASSHFGAAGPTGELFF; J: TRBJ2-2; D: NA; V: TRBV4-2; size: few
DNA: TGTGCCAGCACCCCCGCCGGGGGGTACGAGCAGTACTTC; CDR3: CASTPAGGYEQYF; J: TRBJ2-7; D: TRBD2; V: TRBV7-9; size: NA
DNA: TGTGCCAGCCAATGGACTAGTGGGGGGTTTGGTGAGCAGTTCTTC; CDR3: CASQWTSGGFGEQFF; J: TRBJ2-1; D: TRBD2; V: TRBV11-2; size: NA
DNA: TGCGCCAGCAGCTTGGGTCAGGGAGAGACCCAGTACTTC; CDR3: CASSLGQGETQYF; J: TRBJ2-5; D: NA; V: TRBV5-1; size: NA
DNA: TGTGCCAGCTCACCACGATTCGGGAAGGACTATGGCTACACCTTC; CDR3: CASSPRFGKDYGYTF; J: TRBJ1-2; D: NA; V: TRBV18; size: few
DNA: TGTGCCAGCACCCTTAGTGGGGGGGCTCCAGATACGCAGTATTTT; CDR3: CASTLSGGAPDTQYF; J: TRBJ2-3; D: NA; V: TRBV6-1; size: NA
DNA: TGTGCCAGCAGCCAACTAGTGGGGGGGCCTTACAATGAGCAGTTCTTC; CDR3: CASSQLVGGPYNEQFF; J: TRBJ2-1; D: NA; V: TRBV9; size: NA
DNA: TGCGCCAGCAGCCAAGGAGGGGCAGGGGCTAACTATGGCTACACCTTC; CDR3: CASSQGGAGANYGYTF; J: TRBJ1-2; D: NA; V: TRBV4-1; size: once
DNA: TGTGCCAGCACCCCGTCCTACGAGCAGTACTTC; CDR3: CASTPSYEQYF; J: TRBJ2-7; D: NA; V: TRBV27; size: NA
DNA: TGCGCCAGCCAACTTACCGGGGAGCTGTTTTTT; CDR3: CASQLTGELFF; J: TRBJ2-2; D: NA; V: TRBV5-1; size: NA
DNA: TGTGCCATCGGGACAGGGGCGAACACTGAAGCTTTCTTT; CDR3: CAIGTGANTEAFF; J: TRBJ1-1; D: TRBD1; V: TRBV10-3; size: once
DNA: TGTGCCAGCTCACCACCGGGACTGGAACCCGGGAGGCAGCAGTTCTTC; CDR3: CASSPPGLEPGRQQFF; J: TRBJ2-1; D: TRBD2; V: TRBV18; size: once
DNA: TGTGCCAGCAGCGGACTTCTAGGCGAGCAGTACTTC; CDR3: CASSGLLGEQYF; J: TRBJ2-7; D: NA; V: TRBV7-9; size: NA
DNA: TGCGCCAGCAGCTTGACTCCGAGCTCCTACAATGAGCAGTTCTTC; CDR3: CASSLTPSSYNEQFF; J: TRBJ2-1; D: NA; V: TRBV5-1; size: NA
DNA: TGTGCCAGCAGTGAAGCGCCACAGGGCGAGCAGTACTTC; CDR3: CASSEAPQGEQYF; J: TRBJ2-7; D: NA; V: TRBV6-5; size: few
DNA: TGTGCCAGCTCACCACCGCGGGGGGGCCGAGAGACCCAGTACTTC; CDR3: CASSPPRGGRETQYF; J: TRBJ2-5; D: TRBD2; V: TRBV18; size: NA
DNA: TGTGCCAGTAGTGGTTCTAGCGCTGAAAAACTGTTTTTT; CDR3: CASSGSSAEKLFF; J: TRBJ1-4; D: NA; V: TRBV19; size: NA
DNA: TGTGCCGCCCCCTCGGGGGGGGCCACAGATACGCAGTATTTT; CDR3: CAAPSGGATDTQYF; J: TRBJ2-3; D: TRBD2; V: TRBV6-1; size: NA
DNA: TGTGCCAGCAGTGAAGAGGTAGCGGCAAACACTGAAGCTTTCTTT; CDR3: CASSEEVAANTEAFF; J: TRBJ1-1; D: NA; V: TRBV6-1; size: NA
DNA: TGTGCCAGCAGCGTACACAGGGGGCCCGGGGAGCAGTACTTC; CDR3: CASSVHRGPGEQYF; J: TRBJ2-7; D: TRBD1; V: TRBV9; size: NA
DNA: TGTGCCAGCAGTCCACGACAGGGCTCCATCTATGGCTACACCTTC; CDR3: CASSPRQGSIYGYTF; J: TRBJ1-2; D: TRBD1; V: TRBV27; size: NA
DNA: TGTGCCACCAGCAGAGAACAACTCCTCCCGCGGGGTTACAATGAGCAGTTCTTC; CDR3: CATSREQLLPRGYNEQFF; J: TRBJ2-1; D: NA; V: TRBV15; size: once
DNA: TGCAGCGGCTCGGGGGGGGTGACCCAGTACTTC; CDR3: CSGSGGVTQYF; J: TRBJ2-5; D: TRBD2; V: TRBV29-1; size: few
DNA: TGTGCCAGCAGCCAAGATCTCAGCAGAGGGCACGAGCAGTACTTC; CDR3: CASSQDLSRGHEQYF; J: TRBJ2-7; D: NA; V: TRBV14; size: NA
DNA: TGTGCCAGCAGCGCCGGGGTGAATGAAAAACTGTTTTTT; CDR3: CASSAGVNEKLFF; J: TRBJ1-4; D: NA; V: TRBV2; size: NA
DNA: TGTGCCAGCTCACCCGGGCAGGGGGCCCTTAACTACGAGCAGTACTTC; CDR3: CASSPGQGALNYEQYF; J: TRBJ2-7; D: TRBD1; V: TRBV18; size: NA
DNA: TGTGCCAGCAGCGCGGAGGGTTATAGCAATCAGCCCCAGCATTTT; CDR3: CASSAEGYSNQPQHF; J: TRBJ1-5; D: NA; V: TRBV9; size: NA
DNA: TGTGCCAGCAGCCAAGGCAGACTGCTACCCCTCGGGGAGACCCAGTACTTC; CDR3: CASSQGRLLPLGETQYF; J: TRBJ2-5; D: NA; V: TRBV14; size: NA
DNA: TGTGCCAGCAGTTTTTTCACCCAGCCCCGGACTAGCGGGAGTAAAGAGACCCAGTACTTC; CDR3: CASSFFTQPRTSGSKETQYF; J: TRBJ2-5; D: TRBD2; V: TRBV28; size: NA
DNA: TGCGCCAGCAGCCAAAGGATCCCACAGGCGACTAGCACAGATACGCAGTATTTT; CDR3: CASSQRIPQATSTDTQYF; J: TRBJ2-3; D: NA; V: TRBV4-1; size: few
DNA: TGCAGCGTCGGACAGGGACTATACGAGCAGTACTTC; CDR3: CSVGQGLYEQYF; J: TRBJ2-7; D: NA; V: TRBV29-1; size: NA
DNA: TGCGCCAGCAGCCAAGTGGCTGGTTCGCGGACTGAAGCTTTCTTT; CDR3: CASSQVAGSRTEAFF; J: TRBJ1-1; D: NA; V: TRBV4-3; size: NA
DNA: TGTGCCAGCAGCTTACTAGACAGAATAAACACTGAAGCTTTCTTT; CDR3: CASSLLDRINTEAFF; J: TRBJ1-1; D: NA; V: TRBV7-8; size: NA
DNA: TGTGCCAGCAGCCTTAGCGGGACTATCAAAGAGCAGTACTTC; CDR3: CASSLSGTIKEQYF; J: TRBJ2-7; D: TRBD2; V: TRBV7-2; size: NA
DNA: TGTGCCAGCAGCTTAGCGCGGCGGGGGGGCTTTGAGCAGTTCTTC; CDR3: CASSLARRGGFEQFF; J: TRBJ2-1; D: TRBD2; V: TRBV7-2; size: NA
DNA: TGTGCCAGCACCCGGACAGGGGGTTCTAATGAAAAACTGTTTTTT; CDR3: CASTRTGGSNEKLFF; J: TRBJ1-4; D: TRBD1; V: TRBV7-6; size: NA
DNA: TGTGCCAGCTCTTCAGGGGGCTACAATGAGCAGTTCTTC; CDR3: CASSSGGYNEQFF; J: TRBJ2-1; D: TRBD1; V: TRBV27; size: NA